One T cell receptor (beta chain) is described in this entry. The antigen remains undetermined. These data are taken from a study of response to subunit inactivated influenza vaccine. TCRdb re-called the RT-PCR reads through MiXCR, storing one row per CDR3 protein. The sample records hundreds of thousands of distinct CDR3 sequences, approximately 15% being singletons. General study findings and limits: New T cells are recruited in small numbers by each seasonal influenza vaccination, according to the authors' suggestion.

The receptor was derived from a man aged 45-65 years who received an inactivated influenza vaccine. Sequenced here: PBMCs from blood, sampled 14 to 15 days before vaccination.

The chain's CDR3 is CASSAHPGATNEKLFF. CDR3 sequence (DNA): TGTGCCAGCAGCGCTCACCCCGGGGCAACTAATGAAAAACTGTTTTTT. The J gene is TRBJ1-4, the V gene TRBV6-1; D call uncertain. The CDR3 contains 16 residues. V lost 6 bases and J lost 0, with 14 bases in between. Germline lookup yields CDR1 MNHNS and CDR2 SASEGT.